The rows below give T cell receptor beta chains drawn from one sample of a study of radiation and T cells in renal cell carcinoma. Only in-frame clones appear in the TCRdb table, and some are missing; sequencing was by immunoSEQ multiplex PCR. Among some 140,000 clones listed, more than 70% were seen once. Sequenced here: blood, sampled from a patient whose treatment included radiotherapy and nephrectomy. The receptor set was obtained from a woman in her fifties or sixties with renal cell carcinoma. Both conserved end residues are part of each CDR3. D genes are given only for firm matches. Expanded clones are given a class, and other clones once, few, many or no size at all.

size	V	D	J	CDR3	DNA
once	TRBV7-8	NA	TRBJ2-1	CASSLEGSRRNEQFF	TGTGCCAGCAGCTTAGAAGGTAGTCGTCGGAATGAGCAGTTCTTC
NA	TRBV19	TRBD2	TRBJ2-4	CATRGGIAKNIQYF	TGTGCCACCCGGGGGGGGATAGCCAAAAACATTCAGTACTTC
NA	TRBV6-1	TRBD1	TRBJ1-2	CASSNRGVYGYTF	TGTGCCAGCAGTAACAGGGGGGTTTATGGCTACACCTTC
NA	TRBV6-1	NA	TRBJ2-1	CASRPLLGNEQFF	TGTGCCAGCAGACCACTTCTGGGGAATGAGCAGTTCTTC
NA	TRBV11-2	NA	TRBJ1-1	CASSSNPDSTEAFF	TGTGCCAGCAGCTCCAATCCGGACAGCACTGAAGCTTTCTTT
once	TRBV29-1	NA	TRBJ2-3	CSVEQVQGDTQYF	TGCAGCGTTGAACAGGTCCAGGGGGATACGCAGTATTTT
NA	TRBV6-6	TRBD1	TRBJ2-7	CASSGTGVGEQYF	TGTGCCAGCAGTGGGACAGGGGTAGGGGAGCAGTACTTC
NA	TRBV5-8	TRBD1	TRBJ2-5	CASSARDRVRRETQYF	TGTGCCAGCAGCGCACGGGACAGGGTAAGGAGAGAGACCCAGTACTTC
NA	TRBV30	NA	TRBJ1-1	CAYNGGRPATEAFF	TGTGCCTACAACGGGGGCAGGCCAGCCACTGAAGCTTTCTTT
NA	TRBV10-3	NA	TRBJ1-1	CAISPQGTNTEAFF	TGTGCCATCAGCCCCCAGGGTACGAACACTGAAGCTTTCTTT
NA	TRBV2	TRBD2	TRBJ2-3	CASNHGTSLDTQYF	TGTGCCAGCAACCACGGGACTAGCCTCGATACGCAGTATTTT
NA	TRBV11-2	TRBD2	TRBJ2-7	CASSFSGVAYEQYF	TGTGCCAGCAGCTTTAGCGGGGTGGCCTACGAGCAGTACTTC
NA	TRBV10-3	TRBD1	TRBJ2-7	CAISDPGQGGTYEQYF	TGTGCCATCAGTGACCCCGGACAGGGCGGAACCTACGAGCAGTACTTC
NA	TRBV7-7	TRBD2	TRBJ2-1	CASSLGRGGEQFF	TGTGCTAGCAGCTTAGGGAGGGGTGGTGAGCAGTTCTTC
NA	TRBV5-4	NA	TRBJ1-3	CASSKQGSGNTIYF	TGTGCCAGCAGCAAACAGGGTTCTGGAAACACCATATATTTT
NA	TRBV5-8	TRBD1	TRBJ1-3	CASSSQTGATGNTIYF	TGTGCCAGCAGCTCCCAGACAGGGGCGACTGGAAACACCATATATTTT
NA	TRBV12-5	NA	TRBJ1-1	CASDSPSSDSLDTEAFF	TGTGCTAGTGACTCGCCCTCTTCGGACAGTTTGGACACTGAAGCTTTCTTT
NA	TRBV7-8	TRBD1	TRBJ1-2	CASSPGGYGYTF	TGTGCCAGCAGCCCAGGGGGCTATGGCTACACCTTC
NA	TRBV5-1	TRBD2	TRBJ2-7	CASSSQPVAGGLEQYF	TGCGCCAGCAGCTCCCAGCCGGTAGCGGGGGGGCTCGAGCAGTACTTC
NA	TRBV10-3	NA	TRBJ1-2	CAISGGAVDYGYTF	TGTGCCATCAGTGGCGGGGCGGTAGACTATGGCTACACCTTC